This is a list of T cell receptor beta chains from one sample in a study of cytomegalovirus exposure and HLA in healthy donors. Sequenced by immunoSEQ multiplex PCR; TCRdb stores in-frame clones only, minus some. The sample has around 150,000 clones; about 80% are singletons. Sequenced input: PBMCs. These receptors all stem from a man younger than 35 in good health and CMV-seropositive. The CDR3 runs from the conserved cysteine through the conserved F or W. The D gene is left open where the match is weak. The size entry is marked missing in some rows and otherwise reads once, few, many or a size class.

j_gene	abundance	d_gene	v_gene	CDR3nt	CDR3aa
TRBJ1-1	-	-	TRBV2	TGTGCCAGCACGTCCGGGGACACTGAAGCTTTCTTT	CASTSGDTEAFF
TRBJ2-1	few	-	TRBV6-4	TGTGCCAGCAGCCGGGACACGGGCTCCTACAATGAGCAGTTCTTC	CASSRDTGSYNEQFF
TRBJ2-3	-	TRBD2	TRBV5-4	TGTGCCAGCAGCTTGGGGAGGACTAGCGCTACAGATACGCAGTATTTT	CASSLGRTSATDTQYF
TRBJ2-1	-	TRBD2	TRBV18	TGTGCCAGCTCACTCGGGACTAGCGGGAGTGGGCAGTTCTTC	CASSLGTSGSGQFF
TRBJ2-7	-	-	TRBV27	TGTGCCAGCAGTTTCCGGGAGAGGGGCTACGAGCAGTACTTC	CASSFRERGYEQYF
TRBJ2-7	few	TRBD2	TRBV5-6	TGTGCCAGCAGCTTGGTGGGACTAGCGTCGAATCCTAAGGACTACGAGCAGTACTTC	CASSLVGLASNPKDYEQYF
TRBJ1-1	-	TRBD1	TRBV7-2	TGTGCCAGCAGCTTAACTAGGGGGCTTACTGAAGCTTTCTTT	CASSLTRGLTEAFF
TRBJ1-2	-	-	TRBV28	TGTGCCAGCAGTCGTCCATCCCCAGGGAACTATGGCTACACCTTC	CASSRPSPGNYGYTF
TRBJ2-6	-	TRBD1	TRBV5-6	TGTGCCAGCAGTTCGGGGACAGGCGTTTCTGGGGCCAACGTCCTGACTTTC	CASSSGTGVSGANVLTF
TRBJ1-4	-	-	TRBV4-1	TGCGCCAGCAGCCAAGGGAGGGGTTCTAATGAAAAACTGTTTTTT	CASSQGRGSNEKLFF
TRBJ2-2	-	TRBD1	TRBV6-1	TGTGCCAGCACCACCCGGGACAGGGGGCGCGGGGAGCTGTTTTTT	CASTTRDRGRGELFF